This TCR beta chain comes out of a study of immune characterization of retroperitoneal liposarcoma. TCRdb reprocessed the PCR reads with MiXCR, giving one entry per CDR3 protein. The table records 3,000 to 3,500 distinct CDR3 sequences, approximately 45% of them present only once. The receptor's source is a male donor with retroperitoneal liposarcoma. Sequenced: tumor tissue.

This CDR3 reads CASSSQGTGDIQYF. The CDR3 DNA is TGTGCCAGCAGCTCGCAGGGTACAGGAGACATTCAGTACTTC. This chain uses TRBV7-8 with TRBJ2-4, with D possibly TRBD1 on 5 matching bases. The CDR3 sequence is 14 residues long. CDR1 and CDR2 (germline): SGHVS, FQNEAQ. V was clipped by 4 bases and J by 8 bases, with 15 bases between them.